These 26 T cell receptor beta chains came from one sample sequenced in a study of T cells in tumors after PD-1 blockade. The protocol was immunoSEQ multiplex PCR, while the TCRdb copy is restricted to in-frame clones and leaves out a portion. Of around 13,000 clones listed, about 69% are singletons. The specimen comprised tumor tissue, sampled before anti-PD-1 treatment. Source of these receptors: a human donor with cutaneous squamous cell carcinoma.

The J gene is TRBJ1-1, the V gene TRBV13; perhaps TRBD1 as D (5 bases). Trimming removed 1 base from V and 8 bases from J, with 8 bases in between. There are 12 residues in the CDR3. The germline gives CDR1 PRHDT, CDR2 FYEKMQ (reference sequence). The CDR3 DNA reads TGTGCCAGCAGCTTAGTAGGGGTAGAAGCTTTCTTT. Its protein product is CASSLVGVEAFF.

The gene calls are TRBV14 and TRBJ2-1; D not resolved. Trimming cost V 3 bases and J 7 bases, with 19 bases left between them. Germline lookup yields CDR1 SGHDN and CDR2 FVKESK. CDR3 length: 16 residues. This chain's CDR3 is CASSQSDGYSKNEQFF. The CDR3 bases are TGTGCCAGCAGCCAGTCCGATGGGTATAGCAAGAATGAGCAGTTCTTC. Looking up the rest from reference TRBV14 and TRBJ2-1 gives the full variable domain: EAGVTQFPSHSVIEKGQTVTLRCDPISGHDNLYWYRRVMGKEIKFLLHFVKESKQDESGMPNNRFLAERTGGTYSTLKVQPAELEDSGVYFCASSQSDGYSKNEQFFGPGTRLTVL.

This rearrangement joins TRBV18 to TRBJ2-1, with TRBD1 as a possible D gene (6 bases). The germline V gene has CDR1 KGHSH and CDR2 LQKENI. V was clipped by 2 bases and J by 0 bases, with 14 bases between them. The CDR3 sequence is 17 residues long. The CDR3 protein is CASSPKAGEFSYNEQFF. The CDR3 DNA reads as TGTGCCAGCTCACCAAAAGCAGGGGAATTCTCCTACAATGAGCAGTTCTTC.

The chain links TRBV12-3 or TRBV12-4 to TRBJ2-1; D is undetermined. The CDR3 runs to 9 residues. V gave up 8 bases and J gave up 7 bases, with 3 bases separating them. This CDR3 reads CASRNEQFF. DNA of the CDR3: TGTGCCAGCCGGAATGAGCAGTTCTTC.

This sequence joins TRBV15 and TRBJ2-7, with D perhaps assigned TRBD1 or TRBD2 (5 bases each). CDR1 is LNHNV, CDR2 YYDKDF, per germline (reference sequence). Trimming took off 0 bases at V and 6 bases at J, with 12 bases between the two ends. The CDR3 has 14 residues. The CDR3 DNA reads TGTGCCACCAGCAGAGAAGGCAGGGCGGGCGAGCAGTACTTC. This translates into CATSREGRAGEQYF.

The J gene is TRBJ1-3, the V gene TRBV21-1. TRBV21-1 is a pseudogene locus. The CDR3 is made up of 18 amino acids. CDR3 DNA: TGTGCCAGCAGCAAAGACTCAGGAGCCCGATTCTCTGGAAACACCATATATTTT. Protein sequence: CASSKDSGARFSGNTIYF.

By its share, this clone is medium-sized (0.01 to 0.1%). The chain joins TRBV7-2 to TRBJ2-7; the match to TRBD1 covers 7 bases. CDR3 length: 15 amino acids. The ends lost 4 bases at V and 3 bases at J; junction bases unmatched: 9. Germline assignment: CDR1 SGHTA and CDR2 FQGNSA. The CDR3 loop reads CASSSLPGTVYEQYF. The CDR3, as DNA: TGTGCCAGCAGCTCACTTCCCGGGACAGTCTACGAGCAGTACTTC. Filled out from reference TRBV7-2 and TRBJ2-7, the complete variable domain reads GAGVSQSPSNKVTEKGKDVELRCDPISGHTALYWYRQSLGQGLEFLIYFQGNSAPDKSGLPSDRFSAERTGGSVSTLTIQRTQQEDSAVYLCASSSLPGTVYEQYFGPGTRLTVT.

The CDR3 DNA sequence: TGTGCCAGCAGCTACCGACTAGCGGGAGGGGGTGAGCAGTTCTTC. Protein product: CASSYRLAGGGEQFF. The rearrangement joins TRBV7-2 to TRBJ2-1; 14 bases agree with TRBD2. The V gene's germline CDR1 is SGHTA and CDR2 FQGNSA. The CDR3 is 15 residues long. Trimming at V came to 4 bases and at J to 9 bases, leaving 5 bases not matched to a gene.

V is TRBV5-4 and J is TRBJ2-1; TRBD2 is a possible D gene (6 bases). V was trimmed by 0 bases and J by 9 bases, leaving 13 bases between them. Germline assignment: CDR1 SGHNT and CDR2 YYREEE (reference sequence). The CDR3 loop spans 14 amino acids. CDR3 bases: TGTGCCAGCAGCTTGGCCGCCCAGGGAGGTGAGCAGTTCTTC. It yields the protein CASSLAAQGGEQFF. Full variable domain (outside the CDR3, taken from reference TRBV5-4 and TRBJ2-1): ETGVTQSPTHLIKTRGQQVTLRCSSQSGHNTVSWYQQALGQGPQFIFQYYREEENGRGNFPPRFSGLQFPNYSSELNVNALELDDSALYLCASSLAAQGGEQFFGPGTRLTVL.

This clone appeared a few times. The V and J genes are TRBV28 and TRBJ2-5; D perhaps matches TRBD2 (5 bases). CDR1 is MDHEN, CDR2 SYDVKM, per germline. The CDR3 spans 14 residues. The V gene lost 5 bases and the J gene lost 5 bases, with 15 bases spanning the gap. The chain's CDR3 is CASSPRGRGETQYF. The CDR3 coding sequence is TGTGCCAGCAGTCCCCGTGGGCGCGGGGAGACCCAGTACTTC.

Only a few counts were recorded for this clone. This chain uses TRBV5-1 with TRBJ1-2; D gene uncertain. Germline CDR1 SGHRS, CDR2 YFSETQ. This CDR3 region has 14 residues. Trimming cost V 1 base and J 4 bases, with 11 bases left between them. CDR3 sequence: CASSLHHRSYGYTF. CDR3 coding DNA: TGCGCCAGCAGCTTGCACCACCGATCCTATGGCTACACCTTC.

This clone was counted only a few times. This sequence joins TRBV7-2 and TRBJ2-2; D is perhaps TRBD2 (6 bases). CDR1 is SGHTA, CDR2 FQGNSA, per germline. Trimming removed 1 base from V and 4 bases from J, with 7 bases in between. This CDR3 region has 14 residues. The CDR3 DNA sequence: TGTGCCAGCAGCTTAGGCGGGGCCACCGGGGAGCTGTTTTTT. Translation: CASSLGGATGELFF.

This clone was seen a few times. This chain joins TRBV27 and TRBJ1-1; D unresolved. The CDR3 is 12 amino acids. Trimming took off 5 bases at V and 7 bases at J, with 11 bases between the two ends. CDR1 and CDR2 (germline): MNHEY, SMNVEV (reference sequence). This CDR3 reads CASSRPGGEAFF. The DNA for the CDR3 is TGTGCCAGCAGTCGCCCAGGCGGTGAAGCTTTCTTT.

This clone was recorded a few times. V gene TRBV27 combines with J gene TRBJ1-1; 7 bases map to TRBD1. The CDR3 runs 13 residues. Per germline, CDR1 MNHEY and CDR2 SMNVEV (reference sequence). With 6 bases clipped from V and 0 bases from J, the junction kept 1 base outside the gene matches. In DNA form, the CDR3 reads TGTGCCAGCAGGGGACAGATGAACACTGAAGCTTTCTTT. This gives the protein CASRGQMNTEAFF.

The chain carries TRBV2 and TRBJ2-7; 12 positions agree with TRBD1. The CDR3 runs to 17 residues. Germline V gives CDR1 SNHLY, CDR2 FYNNEI. Trimming cost V 6 bases and J 7 bases; bases outside gene matches: 16. CDR3 DNA sequence: TGTGCCAGCAGCCTGCTGTCGACGGGACAGGGGGCTTGGGAGCAGTACTTC. Translating gives CASSLLSTGQGAWEQYF.

The chain carries TRBV11-1 and TRBJ2-2; 11 bases map to TRBD2. CDR1 and CDR2 from the germline V gene are SGHAT and FQDESV (reference sequence). The J segment lost 7 bases and the V segment lost 5 bases, leaving 9 bases of the junction unmatched. There are 16 residues in the CDR3. Here the CDR3 reads CASSRRLAGKVGELFF. The DNA of the CDR3 is TGTGCCAGCAGCCGTCGACTAGCGGGAAAGGTCGGGGAGCTGTTTTTT.

The gene calls are TRBV7-8 and TRBJ2-3, with 7 bases aligning to TRBD1. CDR3 length: 14 amino acids. Per the germline V gene, CDR1 is SGHVS and CDR2 is FQNEAQ. The ends lost 4 bases at V and 5 bases at J; junction bases unmatched: 6. The CDR3 bases are TGTGCCAGCAGCTCAGGACAGGTACGAGATACGCAGTATTTT. This sequence encodes CASSSGQVRDTQYF. The variable domain in full, completed from reference TRBV7-8 and TRBJ2-3, reads GAGVSQSPRYKVAKRGQDVALRCDPISGHVSLFWYQQALGQGPEFLTYFQNEAQLDKSGLPSDRFFAERPEGSVSTLKIQRTQQEDSAVYLCASSSGQVRDTQYFGPGTRLTVL.

V usage is TRBV20-1 and J usage is TRBJ2-1; the D gene could be TRBD1 or TRBD2 (5 bases each). There are 11 residues in the CDR3. Trimming shortened V by 8 bases and J by 6 bases, and 11 bases separated the two germline ends. Germline V gives CDR1 DFQATT, CDR2 SNEGSKA (reference sequence). The CDR3 loop is CSTKGPNEQFF. The DNA of the CDR3 is TGCAGTACGAAGGGACCCAATGAGCAGTTCTTC.

The chain links TRBV10-3 to TRBJ1-1; D is perhaps TRBD1 (5 bases). This CDR3 spans 13 amino acids. V shed 7 bases and J shed 3 bases, with 12 bases lying between them. CDR1 is ENHRY and CDR2 is SYGVKD in the germline V gene. The CDR3 nucleotides read TGTGCCATCAATGCGGGGCTTGACACTGAAGCTTTCTTT. This gives the protein CAINAGLDTEAFF.

The J gene is TRBJ1-5, the V gene TRBV2, with TRBD1 as a possible D gene (5 bases). This CDR3 contains 14 residues. Deletions cut 6 bases from V and 3 bases from J, with 12 bases between. Germline-derived CDR1 and CDR2 are SNHLY and FYNNEI. The CDR3 DNA follows: TGTGCCAGCAGAGCGGGACTGGTCAATCAGCCCCAGCATTTT. Its protein is CASRAGLVNQPQHF.

V is TRBV6-5 and J is TRBJ2-3; D is uncertain. Trimming pared 0 bases from V and 0 bases from J, leaving 7 bases between. The germline V gene encodes CDR1 MNHEY and CDR2 SVGAGI. The CDR3 totals 15 residues. The CDR3 DNA reads as TGTGCCAGCAGTTACTCTCCTGCGAGCACAGATACGCAGTATTTT. It specifies CASSYSPASTDTQYF.

This sequence joins TRBV19 and TRBJ2-1, with D maybe TRBD1 (6 bases). Germline assignment: CDR1 LNHDA and CDR2 SQIVND (reference sequence). V lost 3 bases to trimming and J lost 4 bases, with 13 bases between them. CDR3 size: 15 residues. In DNA form, the CDR3 reads TGTGCCAGTAGTATGCTTGACAGGAGGTACAATGAGCAGTTCTTC. It is translated as CASSMLDRRYNEQFF.

V gene TRBV7-9 combines with J gene TRBJ2-3; D is unclear. This CDR3 region has 16 residues. Between the trimmed V and J ends, which lost 1 base and 0 bases, there was a span of 11 bases. Germline V gives CDR1 SEHNR, CDR2 FQNEAQ (reference sequence). CDR3 residues: CASSLGASESTDTQYF. Here the CDR3 DNA reads TGTGCCAGCAGCTTAGGTGCGTCAGAGAGCACAGATACGCAGTATTTT.

The CDR3 DNA reads TGTGCCAGCAGCCAAGATCTCGGAAGCTCCTACAATGAGCAGTTCTTC. Translated, it gives CASSQDLGSSYNEQFF. The rearrangement joins TRBV4-2 to TRBJ2-1; D remains ambiguous. CDR1 is LGHNA, CDR2 YNFKEQ, per germline. V was clipped by 0 bases and J by 0 bases, with 9 bases between them. This CDR3 is built from 16 residues.

This chain joins TRBV19 and TRBJ2-5; 8 bases fit TRBD1. J was trimmed by 2 bases and V by 4 bases; bases with no gene match: 3. CDR3 length: 14 amino acids. Germline V gene data show CDR1 as LNHDA and CDR2 as SQIVND (reference sequence). The CDR3 here is CASSKGQVQETQYF. In DNA, the CDR3 is TGTGCCAGTAGTAAGGGACAGGTTCAAGAGACCCAGTACTTC.

As regards this clone: One junction end does not reproduce the germline sequence, and a read error may be involved. Distinct nucleotide sequences in the sample also encode this CDR3. The chain is built from TRBV19 and TRBJ2-7; 15 positions agree with TRBD2. The CDR3 contains 18 residues. Germline CDR1 is LNHDA and CDR2 is SQIVND (reference sequence). The CDR3 coding sequence is TGTGCCAGTAGTACCGGTCCGGGACTAGCGGGGGGATTTTACGAACAGTACTTC. Protein product: CASSTGPGLAGGFYEQYF.